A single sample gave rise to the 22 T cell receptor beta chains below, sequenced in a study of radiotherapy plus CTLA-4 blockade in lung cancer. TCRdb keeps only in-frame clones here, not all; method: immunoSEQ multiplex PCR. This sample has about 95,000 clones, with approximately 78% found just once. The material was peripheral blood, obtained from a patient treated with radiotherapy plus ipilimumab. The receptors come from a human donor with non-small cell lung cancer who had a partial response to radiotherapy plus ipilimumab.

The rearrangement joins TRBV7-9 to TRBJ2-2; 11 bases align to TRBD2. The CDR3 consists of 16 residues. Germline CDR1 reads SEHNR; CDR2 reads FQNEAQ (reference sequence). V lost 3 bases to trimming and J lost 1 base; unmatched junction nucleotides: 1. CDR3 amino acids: CASSFGTSGNTGELFF. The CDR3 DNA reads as TGTGCCAGCAGCTTTGGGACTAGCGGGAACACCGGGGAGCTGTTTTTT.

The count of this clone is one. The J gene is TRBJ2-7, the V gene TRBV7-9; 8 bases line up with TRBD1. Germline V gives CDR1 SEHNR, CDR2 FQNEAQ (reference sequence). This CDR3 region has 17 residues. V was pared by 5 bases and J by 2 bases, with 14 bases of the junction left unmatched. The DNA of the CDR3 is TGTGCCAGCAGCCCCCCACAGGGGGTCCCTTCAGCCTACGAGCAGTACTTC. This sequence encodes CASSPPQGVPSAYEQYF.

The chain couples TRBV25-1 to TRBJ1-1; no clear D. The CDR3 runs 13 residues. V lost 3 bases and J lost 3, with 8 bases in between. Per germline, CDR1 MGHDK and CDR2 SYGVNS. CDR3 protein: CASSDARYTEAFF. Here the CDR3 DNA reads TGTGCCAGCAGTGATGCCAGGTACACTGAAGCTTTCTTT.

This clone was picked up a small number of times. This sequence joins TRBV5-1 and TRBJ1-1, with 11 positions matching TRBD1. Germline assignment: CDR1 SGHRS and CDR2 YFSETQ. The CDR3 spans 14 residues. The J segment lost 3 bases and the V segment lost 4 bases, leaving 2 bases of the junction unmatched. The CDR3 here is CASSRTGGYTEAFF. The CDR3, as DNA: TGCGCCAGCAGCCGGACAGGGGGCTACACTGAAGCTTTCTTT.

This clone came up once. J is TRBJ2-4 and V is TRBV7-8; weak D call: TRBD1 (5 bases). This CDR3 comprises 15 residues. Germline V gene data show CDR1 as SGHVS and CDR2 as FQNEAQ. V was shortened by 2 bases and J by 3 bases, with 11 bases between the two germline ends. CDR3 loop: CASSLQGQGKNIQYF. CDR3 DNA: TGTGCCAGCAGCTTACAGGGTCAAGGCAAAAACATTCAGTACTTC.

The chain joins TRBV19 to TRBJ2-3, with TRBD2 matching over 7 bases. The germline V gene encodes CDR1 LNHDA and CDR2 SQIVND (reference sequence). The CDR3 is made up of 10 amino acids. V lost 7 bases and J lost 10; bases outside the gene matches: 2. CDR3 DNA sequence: TGTGCCAGTAAAACTAGCGCGCAGTATTTT. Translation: CASKTSAQYF.

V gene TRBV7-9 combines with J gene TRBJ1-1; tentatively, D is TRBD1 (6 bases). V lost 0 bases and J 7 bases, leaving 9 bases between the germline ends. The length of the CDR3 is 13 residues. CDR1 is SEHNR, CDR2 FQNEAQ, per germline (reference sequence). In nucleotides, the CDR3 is TGTGCCAGCAGCTTAGCAGGGGGAAATGAAGCTTTCTTT. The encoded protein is CASSLAGGNEAFF.

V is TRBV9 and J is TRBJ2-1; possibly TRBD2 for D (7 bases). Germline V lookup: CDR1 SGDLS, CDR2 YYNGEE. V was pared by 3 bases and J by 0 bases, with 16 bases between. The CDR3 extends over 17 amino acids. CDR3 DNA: TGTGCCAGCAGCGCGTTAGGGGGAGGGAGCTCCTACAATGAGCAGTTCTTC. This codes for CASSALGGGSSYNEQFF.

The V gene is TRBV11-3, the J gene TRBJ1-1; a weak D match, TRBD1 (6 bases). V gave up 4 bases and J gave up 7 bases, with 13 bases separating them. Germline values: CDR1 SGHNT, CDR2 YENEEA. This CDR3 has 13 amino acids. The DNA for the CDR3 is TGTGCCAGCAGCTCCAGGGGTGGAGATGAAGCTTTCTTT. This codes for CASSSRGGDEAFF.

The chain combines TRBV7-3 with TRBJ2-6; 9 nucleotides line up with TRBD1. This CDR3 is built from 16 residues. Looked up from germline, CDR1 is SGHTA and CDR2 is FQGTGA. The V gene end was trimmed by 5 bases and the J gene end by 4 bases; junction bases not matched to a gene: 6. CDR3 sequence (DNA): TGTGCCAGCAGCGCCTCACAGGGGGCAGGGGCCAACGTCCTGACTTTC. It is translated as CASSASQGAGANVLTF.

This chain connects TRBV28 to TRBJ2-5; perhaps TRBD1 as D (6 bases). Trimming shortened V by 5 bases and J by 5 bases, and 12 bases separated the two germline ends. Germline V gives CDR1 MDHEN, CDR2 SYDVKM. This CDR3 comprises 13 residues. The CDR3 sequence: CASSTQGPETQYF. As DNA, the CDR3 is TGTGCCAGCAGTACACAGGGACCCGAGACCCAGTACTTC.

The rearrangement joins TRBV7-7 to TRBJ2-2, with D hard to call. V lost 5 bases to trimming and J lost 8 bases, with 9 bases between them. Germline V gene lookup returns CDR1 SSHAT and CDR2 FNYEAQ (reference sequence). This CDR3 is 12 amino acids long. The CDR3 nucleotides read TGTGCCAGCAGCCCCCAGGTGGGGGAGCTGTTTTTT. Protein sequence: CASSPQVGELFF. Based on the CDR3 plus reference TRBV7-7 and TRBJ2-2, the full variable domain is GAGVSQSPRYKVTKRGQDVTLRCDPISSHATLYWYQQALGQGPEFLTYFNYEAQPDKSGLPSDRFSAERPEGSISTLTIQRTEQRDSAMYRCASSPQVGELFFGEGSRLTVL.

CDR3 nucleotide sequence: TGTGCCAGCAGCCAACGGGTAACCGGGGAGCTGTTTTTT. Its translation: CASSQRVTGELFF. The chain is built from TRBV7-2 and TRBJ2-2; D not resolved. The CDR3 is 13 amino acids. Between the trimmed V and J ends, which lost 5 bases and 5 bases, there was a span of 9 bases. CDR1 SGHTA and CDR2 FQGNSA come from the germline V gene.

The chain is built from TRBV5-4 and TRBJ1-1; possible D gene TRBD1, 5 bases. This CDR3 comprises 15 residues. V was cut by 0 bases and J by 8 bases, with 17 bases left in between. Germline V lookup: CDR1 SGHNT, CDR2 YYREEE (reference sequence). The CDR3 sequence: CASSLDSPQGNEAFF. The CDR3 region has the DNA TGTGCCAGCAGCTTGGATTCGCCCCAGGGTAACGAAGCTTTCTTT.

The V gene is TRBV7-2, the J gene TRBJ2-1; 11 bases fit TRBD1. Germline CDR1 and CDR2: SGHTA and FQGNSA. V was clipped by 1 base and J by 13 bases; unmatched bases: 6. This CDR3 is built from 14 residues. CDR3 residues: CASSLVGQGAVQFF. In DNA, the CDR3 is TGTGCCAGCAGCTTAGTAGGACAGGGGGCGGTTCAGTTCTTC.

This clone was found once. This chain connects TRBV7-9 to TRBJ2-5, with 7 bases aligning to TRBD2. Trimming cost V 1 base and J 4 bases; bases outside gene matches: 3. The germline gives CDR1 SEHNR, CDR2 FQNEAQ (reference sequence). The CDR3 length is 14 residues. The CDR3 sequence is CASSLGTGGETQYF. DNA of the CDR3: TGTGCCAGCAGCTTAGGAACGGGAGGAGAGACCCAGTACTTC.

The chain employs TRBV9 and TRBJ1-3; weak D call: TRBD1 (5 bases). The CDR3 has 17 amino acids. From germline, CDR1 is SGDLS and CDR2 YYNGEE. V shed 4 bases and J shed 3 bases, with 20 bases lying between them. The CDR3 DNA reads TGTGCCAGCAGCTCTTCGGGGCAGGGAGGTTATGGAAACACCATATATTTT. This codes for CASSSSGQGGYGNTIYF.

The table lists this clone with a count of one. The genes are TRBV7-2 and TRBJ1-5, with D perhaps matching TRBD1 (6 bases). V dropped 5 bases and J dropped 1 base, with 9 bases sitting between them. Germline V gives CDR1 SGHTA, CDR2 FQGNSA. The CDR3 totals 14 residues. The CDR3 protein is CASSPQGSNQPQHF. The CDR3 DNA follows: TGTGCCAGCAGCCCACAGGGAAGCAATCAGCCCCAGCATTTT.

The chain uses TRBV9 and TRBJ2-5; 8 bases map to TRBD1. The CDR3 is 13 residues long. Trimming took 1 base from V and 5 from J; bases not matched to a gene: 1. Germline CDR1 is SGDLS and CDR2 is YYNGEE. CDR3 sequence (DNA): TGTGCCAGCAGCGTAAGGACAGGGGAGACCCAGTACTTC. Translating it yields CASSVRTGETQYF.

CDR3 region: CASVGPPQGYGYTF. CDR3 DNA: TGTGCCAGCGTGGGTCCTCCCCAGGGCTATGGCTACACCTTC. This chain joins TRBV6-5 and TRBJ1-2, with D possibly being TRBD1 (5 bases). Germline CDR1 MNHEY, CDR2 SVGAGI. The CDR3 contains 14 residues. The V end was cut by 8 bases, the J end by 4 bases, with 17 bases between.

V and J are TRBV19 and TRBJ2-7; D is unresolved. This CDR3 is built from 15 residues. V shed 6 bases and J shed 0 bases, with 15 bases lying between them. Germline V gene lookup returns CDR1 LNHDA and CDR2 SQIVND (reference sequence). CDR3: CASSNAQDRSYEQYF. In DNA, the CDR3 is TGTGCCAGTAGCAATGCCCAGGATCGCTCCTACGAGCAGTACTTC.

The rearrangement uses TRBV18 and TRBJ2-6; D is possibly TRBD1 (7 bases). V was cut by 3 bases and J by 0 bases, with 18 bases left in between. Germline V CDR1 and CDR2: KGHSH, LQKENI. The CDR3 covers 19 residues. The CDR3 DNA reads TGTGCCAGCTCACCCTCATGGGGGGACAGCTCCTCTGGGGCCAACGTCCTGACTTTC. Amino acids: CASSPSWGDSSSGANVLTF.